This T cell receptor beta chain was identified during a study of identical twins. Healthy Caucasians supplied all donations. A few counts support this clonotype. What it binds is unknown. Each CDR3 protein gets one entry after TCRdb re-called the 5' RACE reads with MiXCR. This repertoire shows some 1,700,000 distinct CDR3 sequences, about 30% found once; its top ten account for approximately 0.29%. Study results and limitations: A cross-sectional statistical analysis, not follow-up of the same donors, supported the conclusions. High-abundance cord blood beta clonotypes had fewer insertions; memory repertoires showed none. Twins shared out-of-frame alpha sequences with excess low generation probability.

This CDR3 is built from 16 residues. Trimming took 2 bases from V and 2 from J; bases not matched to a gene: 5. The germline CDR1 and CDR2 sequences are SGHRS and YFSETQ. The clonotype comes from a newborn girl in good health. The chain recombines TRBV5-1 with TRBJ2-3; 10 bases fit TRBD2. Sequences were obtained from cord blood. The CDR3 region is CASSLQRGGITDTQYF. CDR3 sequence (DNA): TGCGCCAGCAGCTTACAGCGGGGGGGTATCACAGATACGCAGTATTTT.